The rows below give T cell receptor beta chains drawn from one sample of a study of human T cells and chemical hapten exposure. From the RACE reads, TCRdb called clonotypes with MiXCR, one entry per CDR3 protein. The data show approximately 350,000 distinct CDR3 sequences, approximately 6.3% seen once. The sample was whole blood, taken in connection with sensitization to the hapten diphenylcyclopropenone (DPC). The receptors here all came from a woman under 30 with alopecia areata. Some clones in this sample may be carry-over from other donors' samples. The CDR3 runs from the conserved cysteine through the conserved F or W. The order of the fields is CDR3 protein, CDR3 DNA, D gene, V gene, clone size, J gene. The D gene is left open where the match is weak. The listing skips clone size in some rows; elsewhere it reads once, few, many or a size class.

cdr3_aa: CASSLARALNTEAFF; cdr3_nt: TGTGCCAGCAGCTTAGCGCGGGCTCTGAACACTGAAGCTTTCTTT; d_call: .; v_call: TRBV7-8; clone_size: few; j_call: TRBJ1-1
cdr3_aa: CATSRDKGPLHF; cdr3_nt: TGTGCCACCAGCAGAGATAAAGGTCCCCTCCACTTT; d_call: .; v_call: TRBV15; clone_size: .; j_call: TRBJ1-6
cdr3_aa: CASSQDENPGDTQYF; cdr3_nt: TGCGCCAGCAGCCAAGATGAAAACCCAGGAGATACGCAGTATTTT; d_call: .; v_call: TRBV4-3; clone_size: few; j_call: TRBJ2-3
cdr3_aa: CSARDNTGRAEAFF; cdr3_nt: TGCAGTGCTAGAGACAACACAGGGAGGGCTGAAGCTTTCTTT; d_call: .; v_call: TRBV20-1; clone_size: few; j_call: TRBJ1-1
cdr3_aa: CASRSDSSNYGYTF; cdr3_nt: TGCGCCAGCAGGTCGGACAGTTCTAACTATGGCTACACCTTC; d_call: .; v_call: TRBV5-1; clone_size: many; j_call: TRBJ1-2
cdr3_aa: CASSYSGGPYNEQFF; cdr3_nt: TGCGCCAGCAGCTATAGCGGGGGCCCTTACAATGAGCAGTTCTTC; d_call: TRBD2; v_call: TRBV5-1; clone_size: many; j_call: TRBJ2-1
cdr3_aa: CSAETGVNTEAFF; cdr3_nt: TGCAGCGCTGAGACAGGGGTGAACACTGAAGCTTTCTTT; d_call: TRBD1; v_call: TRBV29-1; clone_size: .; j_call: TRBJ1-1
cdr3_aa: CSASIPGNRYEQYF; cdr3_nt: TGCAGTGCTAGTATTCCAGGCAATCGCTACGAGCAGTACTTC; d_call: .; v_call: TRBV20-1; clone_size: .; j_call: TRBJ2-7
cdr3_aa: CATSAPPRGTEAFF; cdr3_nt: TGTGCCACCAGTGCTCCACCCAGGGGGACTGAAGCTTTCTTT; d_call: TRBD1; v_call: TRBV24-1; clone_size: .; j_call: TRBJ1-1
cdr3_aa: CASSFRYGGNYEQYF; cdr3_nt: TGTGCCAGCAGCTTTCGGTACGGGGGAAACTACGAGCAGTACTTC; d_call: .; v_call: TRBV7-9; clone_size: .; j_call: TRBJ2-7
cdr3_aa: CSAGPGQGDTQYF; cdr3_nt: TGCAGTGCTGGACCGGGACAGGGAGATACGCAGTATTTT; d_call: TRBD1; v_call: TRBV20-1; clone_size: many; j_call: TRBJ2-3
cdr3_aa: CASSQDTDGLNEKLFF; cdr3_nt: TGCGCCAGCAGCCAAGACACGGACGGGCTCAATGAAAAACTGTTTTTT; d_call: .; v_call: TRBV4-1; clone_size: many; j_call: TRBJ1-4
cdr3_aa: CAISESKGLNTEAFF; cdr3_nt: TGTGCCATCAGTGAGTCGAAGGGTTTGAACACTGAAGCTTTCTTT; d_call: .; v_call: TRBV10-3; clone_size: few; j_call: TRBJ1-1
cdr3_aa: CASSLRHGNQPQHF; cdr3_nt: TGTGCCAGCAGCCTGAGACACGGTAATCAGCCCCAGCATTTT; d_call: .; v_call: TRBV3-1; clone_size: few; j_call: TRBJ1-5
cdr3_aa: CASSLTAGGTEAFF; cdr3_nt: TGTGCCAGCAGCCTGACAGCAGGGGGTACTGAAGCTTTCTTT; d_call: TRBD1; v_call: TRBV7-8; clone_size: many; j_call: TRBJ1-1
cdr3_aa: CASSQLAGVSKNIQYF; cdr3_nt: TGCGCCAGCAGCCAACTAGCGGGGGTATCCAAAAACATTCAGTACTTC; d_call: TRBD2; v_call: TRBV5-1; clone_size: many; j_call: TRBJ2-4
cdr3_aa: CASSLRRQGTDTQYF; cdr3_nt: TGTGCCAGCAGCTTAAGGCGTCAGGGTACAGATACGCAGTATTTT; d_call: .; v_call: TRBV7-9; clone_size: many; j_call: TRBJ2-3
cdr3_aa: CASSFRDRDTEAFF; cdr3_nt: TGTGCCAGCAGTTTCCGGGACAGGGACACTGAAGCTTTCTTT; d_call: TRBD1; v_call: TRBV12-3/TRBV12-4; clone_size: few; j_call: TRBJ1-1
cdr3_aa: CSAGTTATNEKLFF; cdr3_nt: TGCAGTGCTGGTACGACAGCAACTAATGAAAAACTGTTTTTT; d_call: .; v_call: TRBV20-1; clone_size: .; j_call: TRBJ1-4
cdr3_aa: CSVEGALNEQFF; cdr3_nt: TGCAGCGTTGAAGGAGCCCTTAATGAGCAGTTCTTC; d_call: .; v_call: TRBV29-1; clone_size: many; j_call: TRBJ2-1
cdr3_aa: CASSNGQGNQPQHF; cdr3_nt: TGTGCCAGCAGTAATGGACAGGGCAATCAGCCCCAGCATTTT; d_call: TRBD1; v_call: TRBV6-5; clone_size: many; j_call: TRBJ1-5
cdr3_aa: CAVAKSDTQYF; cdr3_nt: TGTGCCGTGGCGAAATCAGATACGCAGTATTTT; d_call: .; v_call: TRBV10-3; clone_size: .; j_call: TRBJ2-3
cdr3_aa: CASSLKGGPAETQYF; cdr3_nt: TGTGCCAGCAGCTTAAAAGGCGGGCCCGCAGAGACCCAGTACTTC; d_call: .; v_call: TRBV11-3; clone_size: few; j_call: TRBJ2-5
cdr3_aa: CASRTGETQYF; cdr3_nt: TGTGCCAGCAGAACAGGGGAGACCCAGTACTTC; d_call: .; v_call: TRBV7-2; clone_size: few; j_call: TRBJ2-5
cdr3_aa: CASSQGPDSYEQYF; cdr3_nt: TGTGCCAGCAGCCAAGGCCCGGACAGCTACGAGCAGTACTTC; d_call: .; v_call: TRBV3-1; clone_size: few; j_call: TRBJ2-7
cdr3_aa: CASSRDSTNQETQYF; cdr3_nt: TGTGCCAGCAGCCGGGACAGTACAAATCAAGAGACCCAGTACTTC; d_call: TRBD1; v_call: TRBV5-4; clone_size: .; j_call: TRBJ2-5
cdr3_aa: CASSPKGQIKVVLTF; cdr3_nt: TGTGCCAGCAGCCCAAAGGGACAGATTAAGGTCGTCCTGACTTTC; d_call: TRBD1; v_call: TRBV7-9; clone_size: many; j_call: TRBJ2-6
cdr3_aa: CASSPQLDRGENTGELFF; cdr3_nt: TGTGCCAGCAGTCCACAACTCGACAGGGGAGAGAACACCGGGGAGCTGTTTTTT; d_call: TRBD1; v_call: TRBV27; clone_size: many; j_call: TRBJ2-2
cdr3_aa: CASSWAGDLNSPLHF; cdr3_nt: TGTGCCAGCAGCTGGGCGGGGGATTTGAATTCACCCCTCCACTTT; d_call: .; v_call: TRBV7-3; clone_size: .; j_call: TRBJ1-6
cdr3_aa: CATSRHTGSLSSPLHF; cdr3_nt: TGTGCCACCAGTCGTCATACCGGGTCTCTATCTTCACCCCTCCACTTT; d_call: .; v_call: TRBV24-1; clone_size: few; j_call: TRBJ1-6
cdr3_aa: CATSREQGILYEQYF; cdr3_nt: TGTGCCACCAGCAGAGAACAGGGGATCCTCTACGAGCAGTACTTC; d_call: TRBD1; v_call: TRBV15; clone_size: .; j_call: TRBJ2-7
cdr3_aa: CASSEEDRTNSPLHF; cdr3_nt: TGTGCCAGCAGTGAAGAGGATAGGACTAATTCACCCCTCCACTTT; d_call: .; v_call: TRBV6-1; clone_size: .; j_call: TRBJ1-6
cdr3_aa: CASSPDGGTDTQYF; cdr3_nt: TGTGCCAGCAGCCCCGACGGCGGGACAGATACGCAGTATTTT; d_call: .; v_call: TRBV7-3; clone_size: many; j_call: TRBJ2-3
cdr3_aa: CASRWTGSWNEQFF; cdr3_nt: TGTGCCAGCAGATGGACAGGGTCTTGGAATGAGCAGTTCTTC; d_call: TRBD1; v_call: TRBV6-2/TRBV6-3; clone_size: many; j_call: TRBJ2-1
cdr3_aa: CASSQDQASGKAEQFF; cdr3_nt: TGTGCCAGCAGCCAAGATCAAGCTAGCGGAAAGGCCGAGCAGTTCTTC; d_call: TRBD2; v_call: TRBV4-2; clone_size: many; j_call: TRBJ2-1
cdr3_aa: CASSYGGGVFGNTIYF; cdr3_nt: TGTGCCAGCAGTTACGGAGGGGGAGTCTTTGGAAACACCATATATTTT; d_call: .; v_call: TRBV6-5; clone_size: .; j_call: TRBJ1-3
cdr3_aa: CASSPFGSGLDTEAFF; cdr3_nt: TGTGCCAGCTCACCATTCGGGAGTGGTTTGGACACTGAAGCTTTCTTT; d_call: .; v_call: TRBV18; clone_size: .; j_call: TRBJ1-1
cdr3_aa: CASSTTPGGSDTQYF; cdr3_nt: TGTGCCAGCTCCACAACACCGGGGGGCTCAGATACGCAGTATTTT; d_call: .; v_call: TRBV9; clone_size: few; j_call: TRBJ2-3
cdr3_aa: CASHARLAGGLSEDTQYF; cdr3_nt: TGTGCCAGCCACGCCCGGCTAGCGGGGGGCCTCTCCGAAGATACGCAGTATTTT; d_call: TRBD2; v_call: TRBV28; clone_size: few; j_call: TRBJ2-3
cdr3_aa: CASSQDRLAVSYNEQFF; cdr3_nt: TGTGCCAGCAGCCAAGATAGGCTAGCGGTATCCTACAATGAGCAGTTCTTC; d_call: TRBD2; v_call: TRBV4-2; clone_size: .; j_call: TRBJ2-1
cdr3_aa: CASSSENTGELFF; cdr3_nt: TGTGCCAGCAGCTCCGAGAACACCGGGGAGCTGTTTTTT; d_call: .; v_call: TRBV6-5; clone_size: few; j_call: TRBJ2-2
cdr3_aa: CSASCPAKWGPGNYGYTF; cdr3_nt: TGCAGTGCTAGTTGTCCCGCCAAGTGGGGGCCGGGCAACTATGGCTACACCTTC; d_call: .; v_call: TRBV20-1; clone_size: .; j_call: TRBJ1-2
cdr3_aa: CASSLRTSGGHYYNEQFF; cdr3_nt: TGTGCCAGCAGTTTACGAACTAGCGGGGGGCACTACTACAATGAGCAGTTCTTC; d_call: TRBD2; v_call: TRBV12-3/TRBV12-4; clone_size: many; j_call: TRBJ2-1
cdr3_aa: CASSPPGSSQPQHF; cdr3_nt: TGTGCCAGCAGTCCCCCGGGGAGTTCTCAGCCCCAGCATTTT; d_call: .; v_call: TRBV6-6; clone_size: few; j_call: TRBJ1-5
cdr3_aa: CASRTDGGQPQHF; cdr3_nt: TGTGCCAGCCGAACCGACGGCGGTCAGCCCCAGCATTTT; d_call: .; v_call: TRBV6-2/TRBV6-3; clone_size: many; j_call: TRBJ1-5
cdr3_aa: CASSLTGGSLAGYTF; cdr3_nt: TGTGCCAGCAGCTTAACAGGGGGCTCCCTTGCAGGCTACACCTTC; d_call: TRBD1; v_call: TRBV11-1; clone_size: few; j_call: TRBJ1-2
cdr3_aa: CASSLQGQGNTIYF; cdr3_nt: TGTGCCAGCAGTTTACAGGGGCAAGGAAACACCATATATTTT; d_call: .; v_call: TRBV12-3/TRBV12-4; clone_size: few; j_call: TRBJ1-3
cdr3_aa: CSARTPQGAGNTGELFF; cdr3_nt: TGCAGTGCTAGAACACCACAGGGGGCCGGTAACACCGGGGAGCTGTTTTTT; d_call: TRBD1; v_call: TRBV20-1; clone_size: many; j_call: TRBJ2-2
cdr3_aa: CASSPLDLDRATEAFF; cdr3_nt: TGTGCCAGCAGCCCCCTAGATTTAGACAGGGCCACTGAAGCTTTCTTT; d_call: TRBD1; v_call: TRBV7-3; clone_size: few; j_call: TRBJ1-1
cdr3_aa: CASSGRGPTGELFF; cdr3_nt: TGTGCCAGCAGCGGACGGGGCCCCACCGGGGAGCTGTTTTTT; d_call: .; v_call: TRBV4-2; clone_size: many; j_call: TRBJ2-2
cdr3_aa: CASSSVGADTQYF; cdr3_nt: TGTGCCAGCAGCTCCGTGGGGGCGGATACGCAGTATTTT; d_call: .; v_call: TRBV2; clone_size: many; j_call: TRBJ2-3
cdr3_aa: CASSQDGSGGSSYNEQFF; cdr3_nt: TGCGCCAGCAGCCAAGATGGCAGCGGAGGGAGCTCCTACAATGAGCAGTTCTTC; d_call: .; v_call: TRBV4-3; clone_size: few; j_call: TRBJ2-1
cdr3_aa: CASRPLGSDEREAFF; cdr3_nt: TGTGCCAGCAGGCCCCTCGGGTCAGACGAAAGAGAAGCTTTCTTT; d_call: .; v_call: TRBV6-5; clone_size: .; j_call: TRBJ1-1
cdr3_aa: CATQDSSYNEQFF; cdr3_nt: TGTGCCACCCAAGACAGTTCCTACAATGAGCAGTTCTTC; d_call: .; v_call: TRBV10-3; clone_size: .; j_call: TRBJ2-1
cdr3_aa: CASRETGDAGELFF; cdr3_nt: TGTGCCAGCAGAGAGACAGGGGACGCCGGGGAGCTGTTTTTT; d_call: TRBD1; v_call: TRBV6-4; clone_size: many; j_call: TRBJ2-2